This T cell receptor (beta chain) was recovered during a study of radiotherapy plus CTLA-4 blockade in lung cancer (dated 2018 in TCRdb). In the study overall: Objective responses occurred in about 20% of enrolled patients, and 30% to 40% achieved disease control.

Spanning cysteine to phenylalanine, the CDR3 consists of 13 amino acids. Solely the CDR3 DNA is kept, with 39 bases framed from the first base. Trimming costs V 4 bases and J 5 bases, and their ends lie 11 bases apart. From the germline V gene, CDR1 is MNHEY and CDR2 is SVGAGI. On this clone itself: No cognate antigen has been identified for it. No much larger clonotype is one base removed from it; base qualities were not supplied.

The study evaluated CTLA-4 blockade (ipilimumab) given together with focal radiation therapy in patients who had chemo-refractory metastatic non-small-cell lung cancer. Study-wide conclusions, independent of this receptor: Early dynamic changes in blood T cell clones, together with increased serum interferon-beta after radiation, were reported as the strongest predictors of response. After treatment with radiotherapy and ipilimumab, TCR clones that originated in tumors expanded in peripheral blood.

The library was generated by the immunoSEQ multiplex PCR assay. This is the immuneACCESS table as TCRdb keeps it, with only in-frame sequences that have V and J called. A part of the clones is gone; compared with another copy, unresolved V genes explain less than half, and the rest is unexplained. The sample has more than 95,000 clones on record, just under 80% of them singletons. Around 4.8% of the sample goes to the ten largest clones. Sample: peripheral blood, taken from a patient treated with radiotherapy plus ipilimumab. The chain employs TRBV6-5 and TRBJ1-2; the D gene assignment is ambiguous. This receptor was identified in a human donor with non-small cell lung cancer who had a partial response to radiotherapy plus ipilimumab. Read as DNA, the sequence is TGTGCCAGCAGTTCAACTCAGGAATATGGCTACACCTTC. It encodes CASSSTQEYGYTF.